The 26 T cell receptor beta chains below all came from one sample that was sequenced in a study of blood T cell repertoires in COVID-19. Produced via immunoSEQ multiplex PCR; TCRdb's table is partial and in-frame only. The sample holds 170,000 or so clones, more than 75% seen once. Source material: PBMCs or T cells enriched from blood (not recorded which). The receptors were sampled from a woman in her 50s who had recovered from COVID-19.

This clone has a single count. The chain links TRBV24-1 to TRBJ2-2; weak D call: TRBD2 (5 bases). Germline CDR1 and CDR2: KGHDR and SFDVKD. The CDR3 consists of 13 residues. With 5 bases removed from V and 2 bases from J, the gap between germline ends came to 5 bases. CDR3 DNA sequence: TGTGCCACCAGTGCGGGAAACACCGGGGAGCTGTTTTTT. Its translation is CATSAGNTGELFF.

This clone occurred once. V and J are TRBV4-3 and TRBJ2-2; the D is unclear. The CDR3 has 14 amino acids. The V gene's germline CDR1 is LGHNA and CDR2 YSLEER. Trimming took 2 bases from V and 1 from J, leaving 5 bases between them. The CDR3 DNA reads TGCGCCAGCAGCCAAATTAGGAACACCGGGGAGCTGTTTTTT. Translation gives CASSQIRNTGELFF.

CDR3 loop: CASSLAGVGSVAYLAKNIQYF. CDR3 sequence (DNA): TGTGCCAGCAGCTTAGCGGGTGTCGGGTCGGTAGCGTACCTAGCCAAAAACATTCAGTACTTC. The chain joins TRBV7-2 to TRBJ2-4, with D possibly TRBD2 on 5 matching bases. Trimming pared 0 bases from V and 0 bases from J, leaving 24 bases between. The CDR3 contains 21 residues. The germline V gene has CDR1 SGHTA and CDR2 FQGNSA.

Points on this clone: Other DNA sequences in the sample encode the same CDR3. The chain has TRBV3-1 (or the pseudogene TRBV3-2) and TRBJ2-7, with 8 positions matching TRBD2. The V segment lost 4 bases and the J segment 3 bases; nucleotides outside the gene matches: 2. The CDR3 spans 13 residues. The germline V gene has CDR1 LGHDT and CDR2 YNNKEL (reference sequence). This chain's CDR3 is CASSRTSFYEQYF. The CDR3 region has the DNA TGTGCCAGCAGCCGGACTAGCTTCTACGAGCAGTACTTC.

V usage is TRBV13 and J usage is TRBJ2-1, with 15 bases lining up with TRBD2. The CDR3 extends over 15 amino acids. The trim removed 5 bases at V and 10 bases at J, leaving 6 bases unmatched. Germline CDR1 PRHDT, CDR2 FYEKMQ (reference sequence). CDR3 residues: CASSDGTSGRREQFF. Written as DNA, the CDR3 is TGTGCCAGCAGCGACGGGACTAGCGGGAGGAGGGAGCAGTTCTTC.

The chain combines TRBV5-1 with TRBJ2-7; weak D call: TRBD1 (5 bases). Per the germline V gene, CDR1 is SGHRS and CDR2 is YFSETQ. This CDR3 contains 13 residues. The V end lost 0 bases, the J end lost 2 bases, and 6 bases lay between the germline ends. CDR3 loop: CASSLEGPYEQYF. The CDR3 bases are TGCGCCAGCAGCTTGGAGGGGCCCTACGAGCAGTACTTC. Drawing the rest from reference TRBV5-1 and TRBJ2-7, the complete variable domain is KAGVTQTPRYLIKTRGQQVTLSCSPISGHRSVSWYQQTPGQGLQFLFEYFSETQRNKGNFPGRFSGRQFSNSRSEMNVSTLELGDSALYLCASSLEGPYEQYFGPGTRLTVT.

The chain combines TRBV15 with TRBJ1-5; D may be TRBD1 (5 bases). This CDR3 region has 18 residues. The germline CDR1 and CDR2 sequences are LNHNV and YYDKDF (reference sequence). Deletions cut 0 bases from V and 3 bases from J, with 18 bases between. This CDR3 is CATSRDPRTTGFNQPQHF. The CDR3 DNA reads TGTGCCACCAGCAGAGATCCCAGGACAACGGGTTTCAATCAGCCCCAGCATTTT.

V is TRBV6-6 and J is TRBJ2-7, with D maybe TRBD1 (6 bases). The CDR3 contains 15 residues. Germline V lookup: CDR1 MNHNY, CDR2 SVGAGI (reference sequence). Trimming pared 2 bases from V and 0 bases from J, leaving 11 bases between. The CDR3 DNA is TGTGCCAGCAGTTACAGGACAGACAGCTCCTACGAGCAGTACTTC. This codes for CASSYRTDSSYEQYF.

The chain is built from TRBV25-1 and TRBJ2-7, with TRBD2 matching 11 bases. V gave up 3 bases and J gave up 5 bases; unmatched junction bases: 6. The CDR3 has 15 amino acids. The germline V gene encodes CDR1 MGHDK and CDR2 SYGVNS. As DNA, the CDR3 is TGTGCCAGCAGTGATCCTAGCGGGAGGATCCACGAGCAGTACTTC. This gives the protein CASSDPSGRIHEQYF.

The chain carries TRBV18 and TRBJ2-2, with a tentative D call TRBD1 (6 bases). There are 16 residues in the CDR3. V was clipped by 2 bases and J by 4 bases, with 14 bases between them. CDR1 is KGHSH, CDR2 LQKENI, per germline. Here the CDR3 reads CASSPNWDTGTGELFF. CDR3 in DNA: TGTGCCAGCTCACCAAACTGGGACACTGGCACCGGGGAGCTGTTTTTT.

This chain uses TRBV18 with TRBJ2-2, with D maybe TRBD2 (6 bases). Germline V gene data show CDR1 as KGHSH and CDR2 as LQKENI. CDR3 length equals 15 residues. Trimming shortened V by 6 bases and J by 2 bases, and 13 bases separated the two germline ends. The CDR3 DNA reads as TGTGCCAGCTCTACAGGAGGGAGTAACACCGGGGAGCTGTTTTTT. This encodes CASSTGGSNTGELFF. The entire variable domain, with the rest obtained from reference TRBV18 and TRBJ2-2, is as follows: NAGVMQNPRHLVRRRGQEARLRCSPMKGHSHVYWYRQLPEEGLKFMVYLQKENIIDESGMPKERFSAEFPKEGPSILRIQQVVRGDSAAYFCASSTGGSNTGELFFGEGSRLTVL.

The J gene is TRBJ2-1, the V gene TRBV24-1, with D possibly matching TRBD1 (5 bases). V was clipped by 0 bases and J by 7 bases, with 18 bases between them. The germline V gene encodes CDR1 KGHDR and CDR2 SFDVKD. The CDR3 has 17 amino acids. CDR3 sequence: CATSDLRVGQGMNEQFF. The CDR3 DNA sequence: TGTGCCACCAGTGATTTGCGGGTGGGGCAGGGTATGAATGAGCAGTTCTTC.

The chain combines TRBV29-1 with TRBJ2-7; 8 bases line up with TRBD1. Looked up from germline, CDR1 is SQVTM and CDR2 is ANQGSEA. V dropped 3 bases and J dropped 5; count of bases not matched to a gene: 3. CDR3 length: 12 amino acids. CDR3 DNA sequence: TGCAGCGTTGAGGACAGGGAGCACGAGCAGTACTTC. This encodes CSVEDREHEQYF.

This chain connects TRBV18 to TRBJ2-6; D not resolved. The CDR3 spans 15 residues. Trimming cost V 4 bases and J 2 bases, with 9 bases left between them. CDR1 KGHSH and CDR2 LQKENI come from the germline V gene. The CDR3 DNA reads TGTGCCAGCTCACTCCGGGTCCCTGGGGCCAACGTCCTGACTTTC. Its translation is CASSLRVPGANVLTF.

The sample holds one count of this clone. V and J are TRBV10-3 and TRBJ1-5, with 7 bases matching TRBD1. CDR1 and CDR2 (germline): ENHRY, SYGVKD. J lost 12 bases, V lost 0 bases, and 5 bases had no gene match. The CDR3 loop spans 13 amino acids. CDR3 amino acids: CAISESPDRVQHF. The CDR3 DNA reads as TGTGCCATCAGTGAGTCCCCTGACAGGGTCCAGCATTTT.

The V and J genes are TRBV2 and TRBJ2-3; 12 nucleotides line up with TRBD2. Losses at the gene ends were 5 bases for V and 6 bases for J; bases not matched to a gene: 3. Germline V gives CDR1 SNHLY, CDR2 FYNNEI. The CDR3 has 14 amino acids. The CDR3 loop is CASSRGLAGDTQYF. CDR3 coding DNA: TGTGCCAGCAGTCGAGGACTAGCGGGGGATACGCAGTATTTT.

The chain links TRBV12-3 or TRBV12-4 to TRBJ1-2; TRBD1 matches at 7 bases. The ends lost 5 bases at V and 5 bases at J; junction bases unmatched: 5. This CDR3 has 13 amino acids. CDR3 residues: CASSLTGFYGYTF. The DNA for the CDR3 is TGTGCCAGCAGTCTGACAGGGTTTTATGGCTACACCTTC.

J is TRBJ1-6 and V is TRBV7-2; D gene uncertain. The CDR3 extends over 16 amino acids. The ends were cut back, 1 base at V and 7 bases at J, with 14 bases in the middle. CDR1 and CDR2 (germline): SGHTA, FQGNSA. The CDR3 is CASSLGSAGKNSPLHF. The CDR3 region has the DNA TGTGCCAGCAGCTTAGGGTCTGCAGGAAAAAATTCACCCCTCCACTTT.

The sample holds a few counts of this clone. This chain joins TRBV7-9 and TRBJ2-7; 14 bases are a match to TRBD2. This CDR3 region has 15 residues. Trimming cost V 3 bases and J 5 bases; bases outside gene matches: 3. Germline V CDR1 and CDR2: SEHNR, FQNEAQ (reference sequence). CDR3 nucleotide sequence: TGTGCCAGCAGCTTCCGGGGACTAGCGGGAGACGAGCAGTACTTC. Its protein product is CASSFRGLAGDEQYF.

The chain uses TRBV5-1 and TRBJ2-1; TRBD2 matches 13 bases. Trimming removed 3 bases from V and 0 bases from J; junction bases left unmatched: 0. Germline V lookup: CDR1 SGHRS, CDR2 YFSETQ. The CDR3 is 16 amino acids. CDR3 DNA: TGCGCCAGCAGCTGGACTAGCGGGAGCTCCTACAATGAGCAGTTCTTC. Protein product: CASSWTSGSSYNEQFF.

As for this clone: A read error may account for a junction end that differs from germline. V usage is TRBV6-1 and J usage is TRBJ2-7; D not resolved. From germline, CDR1 is MNHNS and CDR2 SASEGT. This CDR3 has 13 residues. The CDR3 is CASRDPTNYEQYF. Here the CDR3 DNA reads TGTGCCAGCCGTGACCCAACTAATTACGAGCAGTACTTC.

This chain joins TRBV6-1 and TRBJ1-1; 8 bases line up with TRBD1. The CDR3 has 14 amino acids. The germline V gene has CDR1 MNHNS and CDR2 SASEGT. J gave up 7 bases and V 3 bases, and 7 bases lay outside the gene matches. The CDR3 here is CASSDAGGIGEAFF. CDR3 sequence (DNA): TGTGCCAGCAGTGACGCAGGGGGCATCGGTGAAGCTTTCTTT.

This sequence joins TRBV6-5 and TRBJ2-7; the match to TRBD1 covers 7 bases. Trimming took 4 bases from V and 2 from J; bases not matched to a gene: 11. In germline, CDR1 is MNHEY, CDR2 SVGAGI. The CDR3 has 16 amino acids. The CDR3 is CASSSLTGYDPYEQYF. Here the CDR3 DNA reads TGTGCCAGCAGTTCCCTGACAGGGTACGACCCCTACGAGCAGTACTTC.

This chain links TRBV7-2 with TRBJ2-2, with D perhaps matching TRBD2 (5 bases). CDR3 length: 14 residues. Trimming left V 1 base short and J 3 bases short, with 6 bases between. Germline assignment: CDR1 SGHTA and CDR2 FQGNSA. The CDR3 here is CASSLGGYTGELFF. DNA of the CDR3: TGTGCCAGCAGCTTAGGAGGGTACACCGGGGAGCTGTTTTTT.

The chain has TRBV11-2 and TRBJ1-1, with TRBD1 identical over 7 bases. With V trimmed by 4 bases and J by 1 base, 6 bases remained unmatched. Per the germline V gene, CDR1 is SGHAT and CDR2 is FQNNGV. The CDR3 totals 15 residues. The CDR3 coding sequence is TGTGCCAGCAGCTCCCGACAGGGCCGGAACACTGAAGCTTTCTTT. This codes for CASSSRQGRNTEAFF.

The gene calls are TRBV5-1 and TRBJ2-1, with 10 bases fitting TRBD1. Germline values: CDR1 SGHRS, CDR2 YFSETQ. With 4 bases clipped from V and 5 bases from J, the junction kept 6 bases outside the gene matches. CDR3 length: 15 amino acids. This chain's CDR3 is CASSVSGTGDNEQFF. For the CDR3, the DNA is TGCGCCAGCAGCGTATCCGGGACAGGGGACAATGAGCAGTTCTTC.